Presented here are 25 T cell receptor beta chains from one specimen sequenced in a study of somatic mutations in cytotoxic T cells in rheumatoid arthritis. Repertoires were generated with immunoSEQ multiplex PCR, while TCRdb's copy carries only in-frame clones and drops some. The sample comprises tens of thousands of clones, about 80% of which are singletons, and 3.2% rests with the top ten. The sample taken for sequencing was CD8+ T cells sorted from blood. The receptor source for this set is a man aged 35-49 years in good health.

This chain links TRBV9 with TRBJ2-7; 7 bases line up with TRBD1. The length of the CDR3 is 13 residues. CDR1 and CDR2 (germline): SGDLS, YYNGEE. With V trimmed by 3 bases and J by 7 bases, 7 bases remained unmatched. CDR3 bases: TGTGCCAGCAGCGGAAGGACAGGATGGGAGCAGTACTTC. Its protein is CASSGRTGWEQYF.

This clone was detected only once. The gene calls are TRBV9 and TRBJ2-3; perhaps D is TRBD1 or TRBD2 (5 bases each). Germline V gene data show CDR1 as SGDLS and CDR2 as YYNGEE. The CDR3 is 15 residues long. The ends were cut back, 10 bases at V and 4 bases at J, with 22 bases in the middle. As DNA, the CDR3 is TGTGCCGGATCCGTGGCCAAACGGGGCCCAGATACGCAGTATTTT. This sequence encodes CAGSVAKRGPDTQYF.

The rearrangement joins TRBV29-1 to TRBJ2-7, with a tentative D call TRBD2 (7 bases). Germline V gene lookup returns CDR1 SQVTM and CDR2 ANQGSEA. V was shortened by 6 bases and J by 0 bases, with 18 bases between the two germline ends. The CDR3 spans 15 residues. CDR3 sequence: CSVGGGQGSSYEQYF. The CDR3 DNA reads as TGCAGCGTGGGGGGGGGTCAGGGGAGCTCCTACGAGCAGTACTTC.

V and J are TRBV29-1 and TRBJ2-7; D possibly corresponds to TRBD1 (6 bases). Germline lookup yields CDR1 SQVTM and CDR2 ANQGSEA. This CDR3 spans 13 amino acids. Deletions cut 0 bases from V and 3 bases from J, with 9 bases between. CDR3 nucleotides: TGCAGCGTTGAAGATCAACAGGGCTACGAGCAGTACTTC. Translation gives CSVEDQQGYEQYF.

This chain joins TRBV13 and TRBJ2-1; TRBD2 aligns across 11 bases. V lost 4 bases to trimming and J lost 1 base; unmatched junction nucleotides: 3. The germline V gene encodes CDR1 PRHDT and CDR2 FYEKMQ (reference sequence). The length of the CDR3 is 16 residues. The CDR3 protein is CASSSRLAGSYNEQFF. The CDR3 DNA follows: TGTGCCAGCAGCTCCCGACTAGCGGGATCCTACAATGAGCAGTTCTTC.

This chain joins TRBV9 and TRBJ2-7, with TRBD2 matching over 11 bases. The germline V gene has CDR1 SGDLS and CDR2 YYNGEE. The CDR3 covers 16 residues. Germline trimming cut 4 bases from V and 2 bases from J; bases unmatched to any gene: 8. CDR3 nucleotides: TGTGCCAGCAGCAATGGACCTAGCGGGAGGCCCTACGAGCAGTACTTC. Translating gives CASSNGPSGRPYEQYF.

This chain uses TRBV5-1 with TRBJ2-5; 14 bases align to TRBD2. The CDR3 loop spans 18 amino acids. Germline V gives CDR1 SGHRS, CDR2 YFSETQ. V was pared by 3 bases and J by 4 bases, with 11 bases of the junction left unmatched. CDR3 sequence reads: CASSWRLAGGEARETQYF. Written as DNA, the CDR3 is TGCGCCAGCAGCTGGAGACTAGCGGGAGGGGAGGCGCGAGAGACCCAGTACTTC.

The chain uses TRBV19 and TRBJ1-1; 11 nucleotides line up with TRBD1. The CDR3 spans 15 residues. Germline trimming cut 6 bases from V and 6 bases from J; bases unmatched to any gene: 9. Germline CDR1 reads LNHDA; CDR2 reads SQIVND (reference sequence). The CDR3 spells CASSTVDRGRSEAFF. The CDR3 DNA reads TGTGCCAGTAGCACAGTGGACAGGGGGCGTTCTGAAGCTTTCTTT.

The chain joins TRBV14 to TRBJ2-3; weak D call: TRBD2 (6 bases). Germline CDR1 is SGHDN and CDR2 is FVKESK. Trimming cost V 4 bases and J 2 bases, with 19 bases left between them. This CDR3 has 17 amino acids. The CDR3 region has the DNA TGTGCCAGCAGCCCGATTGGAGGGCCTACTATCACAGATACGCAGTATTTT. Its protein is CASSPIGGPTITDTQYF.

CDR3: CASRRTSGSVLQETQYF. CDR3 bases: TGTGCCAGCAGGAGGACTAGCGGGTCCGTGCTCCAAGAGACCCAGTACTTC. The chain recombines TRBV28 with TRBJ2-5; 11 nucleotides match TRBD2. V was pared by 6 bases and J by 1 base, with 10 bases of the junction left unmatched. Germline V gene lookup returns CDR1 MDHEN and CDR2 SYDVKM. The CDR3 has 17 amino acids.

The CDR3 sequence is CSVENYGKNTGELFF. DNA of the CDR3: TGCAGCGTTGAAAACTACGGGAAGAACACCGGGGAGCTGTTTTTT. The chain employs TRBV29-1 and TRBJ2-2, with a weak D call TRBD2 (5 bases). CDR3 length equals 15 residues. The germline gives CDR1 SQVTM, CDR2 ANQGSEA. Trimming left V 2 bases short and J 1 base short, with 11 bases between.

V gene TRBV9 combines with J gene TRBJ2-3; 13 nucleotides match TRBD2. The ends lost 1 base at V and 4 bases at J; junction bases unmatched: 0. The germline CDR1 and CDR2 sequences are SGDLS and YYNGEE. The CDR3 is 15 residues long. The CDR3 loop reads CASSVTSGRADTQYF. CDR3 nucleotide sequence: TGTGCCAGCAGCGTAACTAGCGGGAGGGCAGATACGCAGTATTTT.

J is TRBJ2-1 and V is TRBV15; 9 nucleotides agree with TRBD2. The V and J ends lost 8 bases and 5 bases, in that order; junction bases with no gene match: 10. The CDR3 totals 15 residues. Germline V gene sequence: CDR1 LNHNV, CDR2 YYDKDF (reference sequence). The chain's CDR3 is CATSIAGESHNEQFF. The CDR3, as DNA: TGTGCCACCTCCATAGCGGGAGAGTCCCACAATGAGCAGTTCTTC.

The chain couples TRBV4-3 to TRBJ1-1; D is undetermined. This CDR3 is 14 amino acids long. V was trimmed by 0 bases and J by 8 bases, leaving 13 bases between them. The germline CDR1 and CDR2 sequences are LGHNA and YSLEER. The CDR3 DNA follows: TGCGCCAGCAGCCAAGATAGGACGGACTTGGAAGCTTTCTTT. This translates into CASSQDRTDLEAFF.

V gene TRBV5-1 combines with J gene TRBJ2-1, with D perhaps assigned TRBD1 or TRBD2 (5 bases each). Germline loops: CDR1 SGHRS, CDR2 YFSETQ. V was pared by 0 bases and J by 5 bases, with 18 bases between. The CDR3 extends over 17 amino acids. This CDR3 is CASSLARVGDGDNEQFF. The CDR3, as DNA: TGCGCCAGCAGCTTGGCCCGGGTAGGGGACGGGGACAATGAGCAGTTCTTC.

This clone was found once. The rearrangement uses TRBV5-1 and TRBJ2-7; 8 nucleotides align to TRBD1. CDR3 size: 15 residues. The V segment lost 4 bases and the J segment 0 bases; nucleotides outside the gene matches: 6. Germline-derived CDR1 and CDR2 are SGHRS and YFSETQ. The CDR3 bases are TGCGCCAGCAGCGTGGACAGGGCTAGCTCCTACGAGCAGTACTTC. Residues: CASSVDRASSYEQYF. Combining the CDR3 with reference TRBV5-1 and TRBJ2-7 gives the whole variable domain KAGVTQTPRYLIKTRGQQVTLSCSPISGHRSVSWYQQTPGQGLQFLFEYFSETQRNKGNFPGRFSGRQFSNSRSEMNVSTLELGDSALYLCASSVDRASSYEQYFGPGTRLTVT.

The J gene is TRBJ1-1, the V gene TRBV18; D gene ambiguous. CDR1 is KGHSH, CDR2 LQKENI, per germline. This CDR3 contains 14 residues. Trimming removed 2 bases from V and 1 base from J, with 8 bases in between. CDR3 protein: CASSPGRWNTEAFF. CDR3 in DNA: TGTGCCAGCTCACCAGGAAGGTGGAACACTGAAGCTTTCTTT.

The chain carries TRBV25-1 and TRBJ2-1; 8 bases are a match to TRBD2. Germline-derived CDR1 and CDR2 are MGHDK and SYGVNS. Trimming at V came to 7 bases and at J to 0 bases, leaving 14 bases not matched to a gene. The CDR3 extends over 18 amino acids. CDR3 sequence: CASNAPLSSGSSYNEQFF. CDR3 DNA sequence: TGTGCCAGCAATGCCCCGTTGTCGAGCGGGAGCTCCTACAATGAGCAGTTCTTC. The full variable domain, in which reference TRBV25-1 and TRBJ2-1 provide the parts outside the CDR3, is EADIYQTPRYLVIGTGKKITLECSQTMGHDKMYWYQQDPGMELHLIHYSYGVNSTEKGDLSSESTVSRIRTEHFPLTLESARPSHTSQYLCASNAPLSSGSSYNEQFFGPGTRLTVL.

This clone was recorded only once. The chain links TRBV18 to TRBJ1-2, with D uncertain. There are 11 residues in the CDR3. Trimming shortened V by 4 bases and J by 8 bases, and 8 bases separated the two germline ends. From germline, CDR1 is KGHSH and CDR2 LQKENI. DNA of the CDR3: TGTGCCAGCTCACTTGACGGAGGCTACACCTTC. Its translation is CASSLDGGYTF.

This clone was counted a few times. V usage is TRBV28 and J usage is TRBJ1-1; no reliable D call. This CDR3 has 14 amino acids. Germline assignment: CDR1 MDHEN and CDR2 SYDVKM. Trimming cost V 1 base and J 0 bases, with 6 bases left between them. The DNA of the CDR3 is TGTGCCAGCAGTTTATCAGTTATGAACACTGAAGCTTTCTTT. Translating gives CASSLSVMNTEAFF. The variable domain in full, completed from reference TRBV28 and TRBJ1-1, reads DVKVTQSSRYLVKRTGEKVFLECVQDMDHENMFWYRQDPGLGLRLIYFSYDVKMKEKGDIPEGYSVSREKKERFSLILESASTNQTSMYLCASSLSVMNTEAFFGQGTRLTVV.

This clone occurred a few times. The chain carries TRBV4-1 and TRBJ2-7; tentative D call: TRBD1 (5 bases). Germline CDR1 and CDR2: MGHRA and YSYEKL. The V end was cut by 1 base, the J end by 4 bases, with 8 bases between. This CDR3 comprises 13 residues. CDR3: CASSQAPGYEQYF. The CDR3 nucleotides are TGCGCCAGCAGCCAAGCCCCAGGGTACGAGCAGTACTTC.

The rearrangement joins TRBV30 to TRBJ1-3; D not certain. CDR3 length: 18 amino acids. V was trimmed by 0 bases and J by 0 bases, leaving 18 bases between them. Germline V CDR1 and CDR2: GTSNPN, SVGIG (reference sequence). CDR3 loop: CAWSVLERQSNSGNTIYF. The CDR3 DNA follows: TGTGCCTGGAGTGTACTGGAGCGGCAGTCTAACTCTGGAAACACCATATATTTT.

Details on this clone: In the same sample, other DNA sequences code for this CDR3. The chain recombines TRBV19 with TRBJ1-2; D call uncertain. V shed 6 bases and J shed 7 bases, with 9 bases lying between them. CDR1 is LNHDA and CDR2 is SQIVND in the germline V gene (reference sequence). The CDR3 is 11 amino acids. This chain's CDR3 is CASSARGGYTF. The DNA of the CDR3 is TGTGCCAGTAGCGCCCGTGGTGGCTACACCTTC.

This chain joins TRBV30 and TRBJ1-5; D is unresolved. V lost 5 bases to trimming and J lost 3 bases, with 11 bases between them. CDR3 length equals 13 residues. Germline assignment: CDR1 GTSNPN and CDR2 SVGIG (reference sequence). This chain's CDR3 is CAWGYSANQPQHF. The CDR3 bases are TGTGCCTGGGGATACAGCGCCAATCAGCCCCAGCATTTT.

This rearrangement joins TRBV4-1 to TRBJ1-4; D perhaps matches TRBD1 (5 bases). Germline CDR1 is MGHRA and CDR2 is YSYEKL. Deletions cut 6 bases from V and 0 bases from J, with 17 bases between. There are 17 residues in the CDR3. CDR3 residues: CASRGGGWTPTNEKLFF. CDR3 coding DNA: TGCGCCAGCAGGGGGGGAGGTTGGACACCAACTAATGAAAAACTGTTTTTT.